This T cell receptor beta chain is drawn from a study of blood T cell repertoires in COVID-19 (TCRdb year 2020). Study-level background: Collaborator samples came from the United States, Italy and Spain and covered acute and convalescent phases of COVID-19. The material from the prospective study consisted of cDNA or gDNA derived from T cells, B-cell-depleted T cells, or PBMCs. Subjects who had been exposed to COVID-19, were actively infected with it, or had recovered from it provided the deeply sampled blood TCRbeta repertoires that made up the dataset. The repertoires were released in a freely available public database intended as a resource for research on the immune response to SARS-CoV-2. The samples were drawn from the first 160 participants of the ongoing ImmuneRACE study and from more than 1,000 subjects provided by 6 global collaborators. The sample metadata nearly always contained a de-identified subject ID, COVID-19 status, age in years and sex. Where HLA class I and class II types were available, the types were taken from metadata supplied by the sample provider, not from assay-based typing. Paper-wide results and their limitations: Clinical and demographic metadata were provided uncurated, with the amount varying by source and participant.

Only a few counts were recorded for this clone. No cognate antigen has been identified for it. It has no much larger one-base neighbor in the sample; base qualities were not kept. Taken from cysteine to phenylalanine, the CDR3 has 13 residues. Solely the CDR3 DNA is kept, with 39 bases framed from the first base. The germline V gene provides CDR1 SGHTA and CDR2 FQGNSA. V was cut back by 5 bases and J by 8 bases, leaving a gap of 15 bases between them. Collaborating institutions collected whole blood in K2EDTA tubes following their own protocols. Collaborator samples were shipped for TCRbeta analysis as frozen whole blood, isolated PBMCs, or DNA extracted from either sample type. TCRbeta CDR3 regions were amplified from genomic DNA using the immunoSEQ Assay, a bias-controlled multiplex PCR. Under the source paper's analysis protocol: The number of nucleated cells in each sample was estimated by amplification of reference gene primers within the assay. Sequence reads were collapsed and filtered to measure the absolute abundance of every unique TCRbeta CDR3 rearrangement. Productive Simpson clonality was computed per sample as the square root of Simpson's diversity index over productive rearrangements. The source is immuneACCESS, and TCRdb retained only in-frame sequences with V and J called. Part of the clones is not carried over; for the studies checked, unresolved V genes explain less than half of this, and the remainder is unexplained. The DNA gave D and trimming, while V, J and clone size come from that table. The sample profile shows 140,000 to 150,000 clones; approximately 88% of them were found once. The ten largest account for about 11% of the sample.

This sequence originates from a man in his sixties with active or convalescent COVID-19. The chain couples TRBV7-2 to TRBJ1-2; the D gene identity is not certain. Material: peripheral blood. Read as DNA, the sequence is TGTGCCAGCAGCCACCCAGAGTGGCGGGGCTACACCTTC. Its translation is CASSHPEWRGYTF.